A single sample is the source of the 27 T cell receptor beta chains below, sequenced in a study of blood T cell repertoires in COVID-19. The repertoire was sequenced with immunoSEQ multiplex PCR; TCRdb's copy has only in-frame clones and lacks some. The table has about 220,000 clones, more than 70% seen once. The sequenced material came from peripheral blood. The origin of the receptors is a human donor in a cohort sampled during active COVID-19.

The J gene is TRBJ2-7, the V gene TRBV27, with TRBD2 matching over 9 bases. With V trimmed by 4 bases and J by 2 bases, 12 bases remained unmatched. Germline CDR1 is MNHEY and CDR2 is SMNVEV (reference sequence). There are 17 residues in the CDR3. CDR3 sequence: CASSSSRAGGPPYEQYF. CDR3 nucleotide sequence: TGTGCCAGCAGTTCATCCCGCGCGGGAGGGCCCCCCTACGAGCAGTACTTC.

The chain links TRBV7-6 to TRBJ1-3; D call uncertain. Germline CDR1 is SGHVS and CDR2 is FNYEAQ. V was clipped by 1 base and J by 0 bases, with 7 bases between them. The CDR3 consists of 15 residues. CDR3 sequence reads: CASSLGADSGNTIYF. CDR3 coding DNA: TGTGCCAGCAGCTTAGGTGCAGACTCTGGAAACACCATATATTTT.

V usage is TRBV18 and J usage is TRBJ1-2; D is undetermined. The CDR3 length is 12 residues. V dropped 3 bases and J dropped 8 bases, with 10 bases sitting between them. CDR1 is KGHSH and CDR2 is LQKENI in the germline V gene. DNA for the CDR3: TGTGCCAGCTCACCGTCTCCTGGCGGCTACACCTTC. Translated: CASSPSPGGYTF.

This rearrangement joins TRBV28 to TRBJ2-5; a weak D match, TRBD1 (5 bases). The V and J ends lost 5 bases and 0 bases respectively, with 10 bases between them. Germline lookup yields CDR1 MDHEN and CDR2 SYDVKM. The CDR3 contains 14 residues. The CDR3 coding sequence is TGTGCCAGCAGTACGAACAGGTACCAAGAGACCCAGTACTTC. It yields the protein CASSTNRYQETQYF.

V gene TRBV14 combines with J gene TRBJ1-1; D is perhaps TRBD1 (6 bases). Trimming shortened V by 8 bases and J by 1 base, and 11 bases separated the two germline ends. The CDR3 runs to 13 residues. In germline, CDR1 is SGHDN, CDR2 FVKESK. Here the CDR3 DNA reads TGTGCCAGCCTATCGGACAGGAACACTGAAGCTTTCTTT. It specifies CASLSDRNTEAFF. Full variable domain (missing parts from reference TRBV14 and TRBJ1-1): EAGVTQFPSHSVIEKGQTVTLRCDPISGHDNLYWYRRVMGKEIKFLLHFVKESKQDESGMPNNRFLAERTGGTYSTLKVQPAELEDSGVYFCASLSDRNTEAFFGQGTRLTVV.

This clone was seen once. The rearrangement links TRBV19 to TRBJ2-2; TRBD2 agrees at 8 bases. V lost 5 bases to trimming and J lost 6 bases; unmatched junction nucleotides: 8. Per the germline V gene, CDR1 is LNHDA and CDR2 is SQIVND (reference sequence). This CDR3 is 15 amino acids long. The CDR3: CASSRSGSGAGELFF. CDR3 nucleotides: TGTGCCAGTAGTCGAAGCGGGAGCGGGGCCGGGGAGCTGTTTTTT.

The rearrangement links TRBV2 to TRBJ1-6; possible D gene TRBD1, 6 bases. The germline V gene has CDR1 SNHLY and CDR2 FYNNEI. Between the trimmed V and J ends, which lost 6 bases and 7 bases, there was a span of 13 bases. There are 14 residues in the CDR3. CDR3 loop: CASRAQGRNSPLHF. Written as DNA, the CDR3 is TGTGCCAGCAGGGCACAGGGTCGCAATTCACCCCTCCACTTT. The full variable domain, rest sourced from reference TRBV2 and TRBJ1-6, is EPEVTQTPSHQVTQMGQEVILRCVPISNHLYFYWYRQILGQKVEFLVSFYNNEISEKSEIFDDQFSVERPDGSNFTLKIRSTKLEDSAMYFCASRAQGRNSPLHFGNGTRLTVT.

The rearrangement joins TRBV19 to TRBJ1-2, with a weak D call TRBD1 (5 bases). Trimming left V 3 bases short and J 8 bases short, with 16 bases between. The CDR3 is 14 residues long. From germline, CDR1 is LNHDA and CDR2 SQIVND (reference sequence). CDR3 nucleotides: TGTGCCAGTAGTATGCGGCAGGGTACAGTGGGCTACACCTTC. Translating gives CASSMRQGTVGYTF.

The rearrangement joins TRBV4-1 to TRBJ2-2; unclear D gene. The CDR3 totals 14 residues. Germline CDR1 MGHRA, CDR2 YSYEKL. Trimming removed 3 bases from V and 3 bases from J, with 8 bases in between. In DNA form, the CDR3 reads TGCGCCAGCAGCCACGAACAGTACACCGGGGAGCTGTTTTTT. Its translation: CASSHEQYTGELFF.

The gene calls are TRBV6-6 and TRBJ2-2; tentatively, D is TRBD1 (5 bases). The CDR3 has 13 amino acids. Germline-derived CDR1 and CDR2 are MNHNY and SVGAGI (reference sequence). Trimming removed 5 bases at V and 8 bases at J, with 12 bases between. The CDR3 loop reads CASSAQVKGELFF. CDR3 DNA sequence: TGTGCCAGCAGTGCACAGGTTAAAGGGGAGCTGTTTTTT.

This clone appeared once. The chain uses TRBV19 and TRBJ2-7; 7 bases are shared with TRBD1. The CDR3 spans 16 residues. Trimming took 5 bases from V and 2 from J; bases not matched to a gene: 12. The V gene's germline CDR1 is LNHDA and CDR2 SQIVND (reference sequence). The CDR3 reads CASSQIRVDRPYEQYF. As DNA, the CDR3 is TGTGCCAGTAGTCAAATCAGGGTGGACAGGCCCTACGAGCAGTACTTC. Together with reference TRBV19 and TRBJ2-7, the CDR3 gives the full variable domain: DGGITQSPKYLFRKEGQNVTLSCEQNLNHDAMYWYRQDPGQGLRLIYYSQIVNDFQKGDIAEGYSVSREKKESFPLTVTSAQKNPTAFYLCASSQIRVDRPYEQYFGPGTRLTVT.

The rearrangement links TRBV6-2 or TRBV6-3 to TRBJ2-4; the D gene is possibly TRBD1 (6 bases). This CDR3 has 14 residues. V shed 4 bases and J shed 8 bases, with 15 bases lying between them. Germline V gene lookup returns CDR1 MNHEY and CDR2 SVGEGT. The CDR3 reads CASSLMQGIDIQYF. The CDR3 DNA reads TGTGCCAGCAGTTTAATGCAGGGGATAGACATTCAGTACTTC.

The chain combines TRBV10-3 with TRBJ2-1; 7 bases align to TRBD2. The germline gives CDR1 ENHRY, CDR2 SYGVKD. The CDR3 consists of 11 residues. Losses at the gene ends were 4 bases for V and 9 bases for J; bases not matched to a gene: 0. The CDR3 here is CAISVAGEQFF. In DNA, the CDR3 is TGTGCCATCAGTGTAGCGGGTGAGCAGTTCTTC.

The chain has TRBV29-1 and TRBJ2-2; TRBD2 agrees at 15 bases. From germline, CDR1 is SQVTM and CDR2 ANQGSEA. This CDR3 spans 18 amino acids. Trimming at V came to 2 bases and at J to 5 bases, leaving 9 bases not matched to a gene. The CDR3 nucleotides are TGCAGCGTTGAACAGCCAGGACTAGCGGGAGGGCCTACCGGGGAGCTGTTTTTT. It encodes CSVEQPGLAGGPTGELFF.

The chain carries TRBV9 and TRBJ2-1, with 7 positions matching TRBD1. The CDR3 loop spans 17 amino acids. The germline gives CDR1 SGDLS, CDR2 YYNGEE. V gave up 4 bases and J gave up 3 bases; unmatched junction bases: 13. As DNA, the CDR3 is TGTGCCAGCAGCATCGGACAGGCGTCCCCTCTCTACAATGAGCAGTTCTTC. Translated: CASSIGQASPLYNEQFF.

The chain uses TRBV7-2 and TRBJ1-4; 8 bases align to TRBD1. The V gene end was trimmed by 0 bases and the J gene end by 4 bases; junction bases not matched to a gene: 4. The CDR3 contains 16 residues. Germline V gene data show CDR1 as SGHTA and CDR2 as FQGNSA. CDR3 nucleotides: TGTGCCAGCAGCTTAGCCCTAGGACAGGGTAATGAAAAACTGTTTTTT. Translated: CASSLALGQGNEKLFF.

The J gene is TRBJ1-1, the V gene TRBV9, with D tentatively TRBD1 (5 bases). The ends were cut back, 6 bases at V and 0 bases at J, with 12 bases in the middle. CDR1 is SGDLS, CDR2 YYNGEE, per germline. The length of the CDR3 is 14 residues. CDR3 in amino acids: CASTLTEMNTEAFF. CDR3 in DNA: TGTGCCAGCACCCTGACAGAGATGAACACTGAAGCTTTCTTT. Looking up the rest from reference TRBV9 and TRBJ1-1 gives the full variable domain: DSGVTQTPKHLITATGQRVTLRCSPRSGDLSVYWYQQSLDQGLQFLIQYYNGEERAKGNILERFSAQQFPDLHSELNLSSLELGDSALYFCASTLTEMNTEAFFGQGTRLTVV.

This clone was observed once. The J gene is TRBJ1-4, the V gene TRBV2; D is perhaps TRBD1 (6 bases). The V gene lost 7 bases and the J gene lost 3 bases, with 12 bases spanning the gap. The CDR3 loop spans 14 amino acids. Germline loops: CDR1 SNHLY, CDR2 FYNNEI. CDR3 residues: CASTADRSNEKLFF. DNA for the CDR3: TGTGCCAGCACCGCGGACAGATCTAATGAAAAACTGTTTTTT.

This chain connects TRBV9 to TRBJ1-6, with unresolved D. The V end was cut by 0 bases, the J end by 10 bases, with 17 bases between. The CDR3 extends over 16 amino acids. Germline lookup yields CDR1 SGDLS and CDR2 YYNGEE. CDR3: CASSVGGWGVGSPLHF. Written as DNA, the CDR3 is TGTGCCAGCAGCGTAGGGGGTTGGGGAGTAGGGTCACCCCTCCACTTT.

The chain employs TRBV7-8 and TRBJ2-3; D remains ambiguous. Deletions cut 2 bases from V and 1 base from J, with 10 bases between. The germline gives CDR1 SGHVS, CDR2 FQNEAQ. The CDR3 runs 15 residues. In DNA form, the CDR3 reads TGTGCCAGCAGCTTAAAGGCGGTGGGCACAGATACGCAGTATTTT. Amino acid sequence: CASSLKAVGTDTQYF.

This clone occurred once. The chain has TRBV6-5 and TRBJ2-5; 7 bases are shared with TRBD1. The CDR3 covers 15 residues. J was trimmed by 2 bases and V by 2 bases; bases with no gene match: 5. CDR1 and CDR2 from the germline V gene are MNHEY and SVGAGI. CDR3 DNA: TGTGCCAGCAGTTACGGAGACAGGGCGCAAGAGACCCAGTACTTC. The encoded protein is CASSYGDRAQETQYF.

The chain employs TRBV7-9 and TRBJ2-1; 7 bases fit TRBD2. The CDR3 extends over 17 amino acids. The junction had 11 bases not matched to a gene; V was cut back by 6 bases and J by 0 bases. Germline assignment: CDR1 SEHNR and CDR2 FQNEAQ (reference sequence). Here the CDR3 DNA reads TGTGCCAGCAGGGGCGGACTAGACGCTAGCTCCTACAATGAGCAGTTCTTC. Encoded protein: CASRGGLDASSYNEQFF.

The genes are TRBV7-8 and TRBJ2-4; D is perhaps TRBD2 (5 bases). Deletions cut 4 bases from V and 0 bases from J, with 10 bases between. Germline loops: CDR1 SGHVS, CDR2 FQNEAQ. This CDR3 spans 15 amino acids. Here the CDR3 reads CASSSSGLAKNIQYF. DNA for the CDR3: TGTGCCAGCAGCTCAAGCGGTTTAGCCAAAAACATTCAGTACTTC.

The rearrangement links TRBV7-2 to TRBJ2-7, with 7 bases matching TRBD2. V shed 6 bases, J shed 2 bases, and the junction held 7 bases outside the gene matches. Germline-derived CDR1 and CDR2 are SGHTA and FQGNSA. The CDR3 totals 14 residues. For the CDR3, the DNA is TGTGCCAGCAGGGAGCGGGATCGGGCCTACGAGCAGTACTTC. It yields the protein CASRERDRAYEQYF.

The V gene is TRBV25-1, the J gene TRBJ1-4; 8 nucleotides agree with TRBD1. This CDR3 spans 13 amino acids. V was pared by 4 bases and J by 8 bases, with 3 bases of the junction left unmatched. Germline-derived CDR1 and CDR2 are MGHDK and SYGVNS. Here the CDR3 DNA reads TGTGCCAGCAGTGGACAGGGGCGCGAAAAACTGTTTTTT. Protein: CASSGQGREKLFF.

Written as DNA, the CDR3 is TGTGCCAGCAGTCCCAGGGGCGGCTCTAACTATGGCTACACCTTC. This sequence encodes CASSPRGGSNYGYTF. V is TRBV27 and J is TRBJ1-2, with D perhaps TRBD1 (6 bases). Trimming removed 5 bases from V and 0 bases from J, with 13 bases in between. Germline V gene lookup returns CDR1 MNHEY and CDR2 SMNVEV (reference sequence). CDR3 length: 15 residues.

The chain uses TRBV6-5 and TRBJ1-4; possible D gene TRBD1, 5 bases. This CDR3 has 13 amino acids. The germline V gene has CDR1 MNHEY and CDR2 SVGAGI. Deletions cut 4 bases from V and 4 bases from J, with 7 bases between. CDR3 sequence: CASSLTDNEKLFF. CDR3 bases: TGTGCCAGCAGTTTGACAGATAATGAAAAACTGTTTTTT.